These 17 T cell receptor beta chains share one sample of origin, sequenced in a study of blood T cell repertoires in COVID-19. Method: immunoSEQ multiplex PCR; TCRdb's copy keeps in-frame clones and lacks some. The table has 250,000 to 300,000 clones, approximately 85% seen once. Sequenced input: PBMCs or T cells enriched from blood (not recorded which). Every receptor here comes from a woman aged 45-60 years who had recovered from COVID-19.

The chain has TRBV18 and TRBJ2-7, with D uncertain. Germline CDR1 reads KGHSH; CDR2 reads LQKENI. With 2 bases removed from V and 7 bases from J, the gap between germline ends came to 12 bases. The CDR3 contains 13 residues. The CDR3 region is CASSPGPGFEQYF. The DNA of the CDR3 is TGTGCCAGCTCACCAGGGCCAGGCTTTGAGCAGTACTTC.

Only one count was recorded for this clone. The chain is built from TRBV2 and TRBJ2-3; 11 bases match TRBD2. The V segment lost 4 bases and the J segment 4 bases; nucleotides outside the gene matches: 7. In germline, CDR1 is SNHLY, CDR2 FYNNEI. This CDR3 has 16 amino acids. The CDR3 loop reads CASSGGTSGRADTQYF. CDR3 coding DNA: TGTGCCAGCAGTGGTGGGACTAGCGGACGTGCAGATACGCAGTATTTT.

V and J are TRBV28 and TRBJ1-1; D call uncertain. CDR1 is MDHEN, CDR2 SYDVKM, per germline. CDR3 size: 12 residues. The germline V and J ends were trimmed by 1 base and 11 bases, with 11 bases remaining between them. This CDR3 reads CASSLSDWEAFF. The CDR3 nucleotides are TGTGCCAGCAGTTTATCCGACTGGGAGGCTTTCTTT.

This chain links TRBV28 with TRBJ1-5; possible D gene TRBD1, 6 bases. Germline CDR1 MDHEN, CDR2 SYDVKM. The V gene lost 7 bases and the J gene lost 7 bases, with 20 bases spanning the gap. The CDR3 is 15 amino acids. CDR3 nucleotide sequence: TGTGCCAGCACCTCCCCCGGGCCAGGGGCACAGCCCCAGCATTTT. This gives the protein CASTSPGPGAQPQHF.

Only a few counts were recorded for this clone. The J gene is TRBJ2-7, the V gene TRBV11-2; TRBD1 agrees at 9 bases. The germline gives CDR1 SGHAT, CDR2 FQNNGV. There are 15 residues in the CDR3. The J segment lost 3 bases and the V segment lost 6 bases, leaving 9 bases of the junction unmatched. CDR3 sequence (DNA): TGTGCCAGCAGGCCCGGACAGGGGATAGACTACGAGCAGTACTTC. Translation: CASRPGQGIDYEQYF.

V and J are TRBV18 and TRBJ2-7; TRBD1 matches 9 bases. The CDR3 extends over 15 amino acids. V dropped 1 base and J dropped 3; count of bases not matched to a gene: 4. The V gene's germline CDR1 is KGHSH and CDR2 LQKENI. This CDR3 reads CASSPRDRADYEQYF. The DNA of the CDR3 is TGTGCCAGCTCACCACGGGACAGGGCTGACTACGAGCAGTACTTC. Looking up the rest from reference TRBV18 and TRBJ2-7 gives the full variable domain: NAGVMQNPRHLVRRRGQEARLRCSPMKGHSHVYWYRQLPEEGLKFMVYLQKENIIDESGMPKERFSAEFPKEGPSILRIQQVVRGDSAAYFCASSPRDRADYEQYFGPGTRLTVT.

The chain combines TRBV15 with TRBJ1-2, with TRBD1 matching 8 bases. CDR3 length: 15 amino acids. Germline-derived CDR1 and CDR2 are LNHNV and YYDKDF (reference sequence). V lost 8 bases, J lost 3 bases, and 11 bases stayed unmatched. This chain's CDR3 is CATRVGQGAYYGYTF. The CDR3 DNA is TGTGCCACCCGGGTCGGGCAGGGGGCTTACTATGGCTACACCTTC.

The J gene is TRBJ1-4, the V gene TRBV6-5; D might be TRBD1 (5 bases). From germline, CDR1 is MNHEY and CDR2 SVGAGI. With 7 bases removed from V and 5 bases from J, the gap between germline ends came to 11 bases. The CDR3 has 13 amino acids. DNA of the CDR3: TGTGCCAGCATGCACAGGATAAATGAAAAACTGTTTTTT. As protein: CASMHRINEKLFF.

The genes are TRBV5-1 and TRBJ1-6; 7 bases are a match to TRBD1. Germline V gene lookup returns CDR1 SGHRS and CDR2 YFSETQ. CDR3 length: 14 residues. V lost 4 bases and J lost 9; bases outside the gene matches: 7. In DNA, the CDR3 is TGCGCCAGCAGCATCTACAGGGGTAGTTCACCCCTCCACTTT. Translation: CASSIYRGSSPLHF.

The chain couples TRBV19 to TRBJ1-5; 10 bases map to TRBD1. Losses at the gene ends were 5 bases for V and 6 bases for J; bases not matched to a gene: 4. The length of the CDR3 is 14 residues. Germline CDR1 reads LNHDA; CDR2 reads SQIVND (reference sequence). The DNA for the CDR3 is TGTGCCAGTAGTCCCTGGGACAGGGGTCAGCCCCAGCATTTT. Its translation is CASSPWDRGQPQHF.

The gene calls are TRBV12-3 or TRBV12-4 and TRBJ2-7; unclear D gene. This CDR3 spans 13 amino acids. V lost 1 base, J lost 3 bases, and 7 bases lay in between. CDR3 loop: CASSLVESYEQYF. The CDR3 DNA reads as TGTGCCAGCAGTTTAGTCGAGAGCTACGAGCAGTACTTC.

The CDR3 protein is CASSTDGDEQYF. CDR3 nucleotide sequence: TGCGCCAGCAGTACTGACGGGGACGAGCAGTACTTC. V gene TRBV5-1 combines with J gene TRBJ2-7; possible D gene TRBD2, 5 bases. From germline, CDR1 is SGHRS and CDR2 YFSETQ. Trimming removed 5 bases at V and 5 bases at J, with 11 bases between. The CDR3 sequence is 12 residues long.

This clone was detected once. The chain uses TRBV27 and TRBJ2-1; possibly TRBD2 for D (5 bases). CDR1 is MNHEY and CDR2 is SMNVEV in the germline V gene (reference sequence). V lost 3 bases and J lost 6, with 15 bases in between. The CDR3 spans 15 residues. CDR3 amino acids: CASSFPTLAGNEQFF. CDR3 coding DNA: TGTGCCAGCAGTTTCCCTACTCTAGCTGGCAATGAGCAGTTCTTC.

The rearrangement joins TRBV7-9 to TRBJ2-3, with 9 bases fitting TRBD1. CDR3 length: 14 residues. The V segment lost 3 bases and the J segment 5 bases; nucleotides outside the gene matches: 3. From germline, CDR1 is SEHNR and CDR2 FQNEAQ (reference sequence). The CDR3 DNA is TGTGCCAGCAGCTTCGGACAGGGGATAGATACGCAGTATTTT. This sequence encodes CASSFGQGIDTQYF.

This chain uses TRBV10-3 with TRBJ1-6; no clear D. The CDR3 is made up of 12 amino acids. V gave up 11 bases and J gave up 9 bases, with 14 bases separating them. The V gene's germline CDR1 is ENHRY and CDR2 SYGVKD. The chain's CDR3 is CASHLEGSPLHF. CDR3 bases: TGTGCCTCCCACCTGGAGGGTTCACCCCTCCACTTT.

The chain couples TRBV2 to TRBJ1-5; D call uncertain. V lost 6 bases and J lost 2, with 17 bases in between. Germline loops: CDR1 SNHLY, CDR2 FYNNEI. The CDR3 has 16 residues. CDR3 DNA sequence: TGTGCCAGCAGAGGTTCCTTGGGGAGTCGCAATCAGCCCCAGCATTTT. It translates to CASRGSLGSRNQPQHF.

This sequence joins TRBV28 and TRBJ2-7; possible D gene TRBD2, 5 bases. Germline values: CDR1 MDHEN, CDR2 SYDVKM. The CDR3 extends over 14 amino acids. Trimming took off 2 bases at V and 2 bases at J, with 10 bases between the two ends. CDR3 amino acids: CASSLPSRAYEQYF. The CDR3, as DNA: TGTGCCAGCAGTTTACCTAGCCGAGCCTACGAGCAGTACTTC.